This T cell receptor (beta chain) was identified in a study of T cell repertoires in cytomegalovirus infection. Study-wide background: Public TCR beta signatures marked donors with CMV infection and the matching HLA.

TCRdb redid the calling of the reads with MiXCR, one entry per CDR3 protein. The data show roughly 500,000 distinct CDR3 sequences, 30% to 40% seen once. The ends were cut back, 8 bases at V and 0 bases at J, with 10 bases in the middle. Germline CDR1 KGHSH, CDR2 LQKENI. The length of the CDR3 is 13 residues. Notes on this clonotype: Its matching antigen is unknown.

Sequencing used cultured PBMCs, obtained from culture after CMV antigen stimulation. The source is a human donor in good health (CMV status not recorded). Some clones in this sample may be carry-over from other donors' samples. This chain joins TRBV18 and TRBJ1-1; D gene ambiguous. CDR3 loop: CASRDSVNTEAFF. DNA of the CDR3: TGTGCCAGCCGAGATAGTGTGAACACTGAAGCTTTCTTT.